This T cell receptor beta chain was captured by sequencing in a study of patients and donors after allogeneic stem cell transplantation. This clonotype is labeled as medium-sized. Trimming left V 1 base short and J 10 bases short, with 7 bases between. The CDR3 totals 11 residues. Germline values: CDR1 SGHAT, CDR2 FQNNGV. TCRdb reprocessed the RT-PCR reads with MiXCR, giving one entry per CDR3 protein. The table records several hundred distinct CDR3 sequences, about 1.5% of them present only once. The chain joins TRBV11-2 to TRBJ2-5; D possibly corresponds to TRBD1 (5 bases). The source is a human donor who was either an allogeneic HSCT recipient or a stem cell or donor lymphocyte infusion donor (not recorded which). It is not recorded whose cells these are; they may come from a transplant donor. Sequencing was carried out using blood, either unsorted or a sorted T cell fraction (not recorded which). The CDR3: CASSLGGYQYF. The CDR3 bases are TGTGCCAGCAGCTTAGGGGGCTACCAGTACTTC.